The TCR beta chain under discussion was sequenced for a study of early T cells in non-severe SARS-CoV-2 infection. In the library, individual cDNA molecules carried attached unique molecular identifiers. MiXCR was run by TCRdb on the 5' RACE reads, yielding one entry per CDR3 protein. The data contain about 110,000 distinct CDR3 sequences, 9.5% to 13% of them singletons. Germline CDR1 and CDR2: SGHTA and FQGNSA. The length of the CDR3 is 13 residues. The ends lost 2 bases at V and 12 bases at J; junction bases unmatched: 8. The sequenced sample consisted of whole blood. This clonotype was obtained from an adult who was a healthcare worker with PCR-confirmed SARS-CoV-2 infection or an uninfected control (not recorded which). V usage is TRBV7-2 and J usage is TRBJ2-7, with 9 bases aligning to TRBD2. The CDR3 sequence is CASSLSGTSLTYF. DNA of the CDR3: TGTGCCAGCAGCTTATCCGGGACTAGCTTGACGTACTTC.